This TCR beta chain is drawn from a study of OX40 agonist ivuxolimab in advanced cancers. Study context: Each patient was given ivuxolimab into a vein every 2 weeks, at 0.01 to 10 mg/kg.

Germline V gene sequence: CDR1 SGHDT, CDR2 YYEEEE. The V segment lost 4 bases and the J segment 10 bases; nucleotides outside the gene matches: 7. This CDR3 comprises 13 residues. A few counts support this clone. The data were produced by immunoSEQ multiplex PCR, yet TCRdb's version contains in-frame clones alone and is incomplete. The data contain around 79,000 clones, almost 90% of them singletons. The sequences come from CD4+ or CD8+ T cells sorted from blood, collected in a trial of the OX40 agonist ivuxolimab. The chain employs TRBV5-6 and TRBJ1-4; 7 bases align to TRBD1. The TCR was taken from an adult with an advanced solid tumor such as melanoma, head and neck, liver or kidney cancer. CDR3 DNA sequence: TGTGCCAGCAGCGAGACAGGGCCTGGAAAACTGTTTTTT. Encoded protein: CASSETGPGKLFF. Filled out from reference TRBV5-6 and TRBJ1-4, the complete variable domain reads DAGVTQSPTHLIKTRGQQVTLRCSPKSGHDTVSWYQQALGQGPQFIFQYYEEEERQRGNFPDRFSGHQFPNYSSELNVNALLLGDSALYLCASSETGPGKLFFGSGTQLSVL.